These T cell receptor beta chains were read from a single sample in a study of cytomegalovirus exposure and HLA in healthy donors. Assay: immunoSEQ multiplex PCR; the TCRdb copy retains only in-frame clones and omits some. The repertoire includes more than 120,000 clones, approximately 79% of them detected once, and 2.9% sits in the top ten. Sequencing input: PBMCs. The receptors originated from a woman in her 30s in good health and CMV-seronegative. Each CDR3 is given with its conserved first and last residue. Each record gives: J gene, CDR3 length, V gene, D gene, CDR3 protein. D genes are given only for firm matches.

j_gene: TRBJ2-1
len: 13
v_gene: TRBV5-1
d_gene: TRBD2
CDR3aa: CASSLVAGVPLLF

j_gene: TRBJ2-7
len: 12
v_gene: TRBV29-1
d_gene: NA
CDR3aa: CSAGRFSYEQYF

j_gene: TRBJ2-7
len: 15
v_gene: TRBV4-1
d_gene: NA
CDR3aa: CASSQDGRDTYEQYF

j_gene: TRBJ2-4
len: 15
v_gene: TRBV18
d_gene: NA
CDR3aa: CASSPPGGVGNIQYF

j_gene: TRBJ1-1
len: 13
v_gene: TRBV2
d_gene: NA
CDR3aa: CASSVGVNTEAFF

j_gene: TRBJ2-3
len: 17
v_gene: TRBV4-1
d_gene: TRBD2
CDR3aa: CASSQELAGGPTDTQYF

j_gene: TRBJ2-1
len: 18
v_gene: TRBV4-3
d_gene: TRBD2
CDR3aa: CASSRTLVRGGLKDEQFF

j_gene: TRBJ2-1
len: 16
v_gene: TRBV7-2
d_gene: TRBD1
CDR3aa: CASSRDRDRAYNEQFF

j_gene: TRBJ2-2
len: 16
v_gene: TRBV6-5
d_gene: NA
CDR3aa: CASSYSKGLRTGELFF

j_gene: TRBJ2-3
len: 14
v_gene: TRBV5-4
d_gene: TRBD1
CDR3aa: CASSTRQGADTQYF

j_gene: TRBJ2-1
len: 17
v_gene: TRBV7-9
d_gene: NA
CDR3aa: CSSSVGGRAGSHNEQFF

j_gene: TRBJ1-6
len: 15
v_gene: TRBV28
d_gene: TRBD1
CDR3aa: CASRGPGTGPLPLHF